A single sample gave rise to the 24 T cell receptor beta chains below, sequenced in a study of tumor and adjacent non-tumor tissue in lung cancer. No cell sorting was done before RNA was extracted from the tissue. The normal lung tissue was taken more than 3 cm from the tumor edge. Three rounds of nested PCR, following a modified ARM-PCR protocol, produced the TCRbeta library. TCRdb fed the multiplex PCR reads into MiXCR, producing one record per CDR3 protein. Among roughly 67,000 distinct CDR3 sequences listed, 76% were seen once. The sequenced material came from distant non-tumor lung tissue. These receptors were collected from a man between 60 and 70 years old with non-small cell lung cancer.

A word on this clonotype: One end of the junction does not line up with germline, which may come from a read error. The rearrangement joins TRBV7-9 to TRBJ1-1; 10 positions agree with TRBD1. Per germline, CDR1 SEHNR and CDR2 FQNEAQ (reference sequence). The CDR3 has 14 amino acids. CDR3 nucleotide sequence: TGTGCCAGCACTCCCTTGACAGGGGGCAATGAATCTTTCTTT. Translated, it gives CASTPLTGGNESFF.

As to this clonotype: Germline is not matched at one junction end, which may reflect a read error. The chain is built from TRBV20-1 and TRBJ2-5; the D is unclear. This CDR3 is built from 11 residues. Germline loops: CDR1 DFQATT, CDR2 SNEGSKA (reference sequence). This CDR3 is CIASGWETQYF. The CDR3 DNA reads TGTATTGCTAGTGGGTGGGAGACCCAGTACTTC.

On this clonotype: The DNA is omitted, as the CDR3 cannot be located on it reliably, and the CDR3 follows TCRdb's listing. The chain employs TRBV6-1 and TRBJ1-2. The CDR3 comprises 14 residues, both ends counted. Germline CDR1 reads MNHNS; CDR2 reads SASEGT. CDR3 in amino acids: CGSSEGITAYGCTF.

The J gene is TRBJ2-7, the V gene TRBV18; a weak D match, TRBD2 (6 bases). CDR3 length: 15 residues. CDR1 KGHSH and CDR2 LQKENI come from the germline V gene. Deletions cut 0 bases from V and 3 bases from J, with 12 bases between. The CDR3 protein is CASSPPIGSNYEQYF. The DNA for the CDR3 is TGTGCCAGCTCACCACCAATCGGGAGTAACTACGAGCAGTACTTC.

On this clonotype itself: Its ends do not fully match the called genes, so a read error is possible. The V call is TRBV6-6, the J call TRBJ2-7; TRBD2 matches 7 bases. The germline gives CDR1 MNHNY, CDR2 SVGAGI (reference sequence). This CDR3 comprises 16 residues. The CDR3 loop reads CTSSYYGRGLGRELYF. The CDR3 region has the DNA TGTACCAGCAGTTACTATGGCCGGGGATTAGGGAGGGAGCTGTACTTC.

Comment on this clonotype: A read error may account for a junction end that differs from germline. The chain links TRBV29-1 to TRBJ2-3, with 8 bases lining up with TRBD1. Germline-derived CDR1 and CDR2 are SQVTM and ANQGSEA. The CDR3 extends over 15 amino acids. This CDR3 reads CSAQTGACSTDTQYF. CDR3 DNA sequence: TGCAGCGCCCAGACAGGGGCGTGTAGCACGGATACGCAGTATTTT.

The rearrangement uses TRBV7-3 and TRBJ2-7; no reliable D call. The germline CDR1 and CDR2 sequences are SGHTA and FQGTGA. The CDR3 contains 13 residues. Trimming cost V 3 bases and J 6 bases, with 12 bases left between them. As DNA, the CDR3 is TGTGCCAGCAGCTTGGTGCCTTCGGGCGAGCAGTACTTC. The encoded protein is CASSLVPSGEQYF.

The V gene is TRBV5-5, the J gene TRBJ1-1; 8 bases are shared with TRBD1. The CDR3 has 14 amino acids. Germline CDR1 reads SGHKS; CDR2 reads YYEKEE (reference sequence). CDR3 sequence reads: CVNSLIDRGTEAFF. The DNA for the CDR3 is TGTGTCAACAGCTTGATTGACAGGGGCACTGAAGCTTTCTTT.

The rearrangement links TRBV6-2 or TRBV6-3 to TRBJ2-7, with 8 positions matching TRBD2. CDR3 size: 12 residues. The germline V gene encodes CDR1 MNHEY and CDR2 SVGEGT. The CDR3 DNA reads TGTACCAGCAGCTACGGGGGGGACGAGCAGTACGTC. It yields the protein CTSSYGGDEQYV.

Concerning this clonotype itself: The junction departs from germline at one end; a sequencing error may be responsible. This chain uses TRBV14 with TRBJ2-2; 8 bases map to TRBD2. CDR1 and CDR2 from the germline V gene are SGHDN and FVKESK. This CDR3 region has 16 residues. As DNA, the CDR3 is TGTGCCAGCAGCACCCCGGGAGGGATGAAGACCGGGGAGCCGTTTTTT. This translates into CASSTPGGMKTGEPFF. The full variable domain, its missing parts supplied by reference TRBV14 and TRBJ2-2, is EAGVTQFPSHSVIEKGQTVTLRCDPISGHDNLYWYRRVMGKEIKFLLHFVKESKQDESGMPNNRFLAERTGGTYSTLKVQPAELEDSGVYFCASSTPGGMKTGEPFFGEGSRLTVL.

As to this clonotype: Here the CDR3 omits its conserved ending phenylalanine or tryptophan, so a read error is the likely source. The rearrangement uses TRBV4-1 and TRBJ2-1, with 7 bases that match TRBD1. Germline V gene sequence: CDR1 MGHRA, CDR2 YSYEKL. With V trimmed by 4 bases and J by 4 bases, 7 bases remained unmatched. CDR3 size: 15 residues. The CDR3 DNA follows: TGCGCCAGCAGCCCGGGTCAGGGGGATTACAATGAGCAGTTCCTC. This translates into CASSPGQGDYNEQFL.

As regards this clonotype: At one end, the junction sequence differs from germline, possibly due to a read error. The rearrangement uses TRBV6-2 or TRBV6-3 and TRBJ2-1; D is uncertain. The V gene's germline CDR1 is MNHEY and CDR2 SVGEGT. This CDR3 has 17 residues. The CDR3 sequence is CVSSYNTRWSFRPEQFF. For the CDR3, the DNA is TGTGTCAGCAGTTACAATACACGCTGGAGTTTCCGCCCTGAGCAGTTCTTC.

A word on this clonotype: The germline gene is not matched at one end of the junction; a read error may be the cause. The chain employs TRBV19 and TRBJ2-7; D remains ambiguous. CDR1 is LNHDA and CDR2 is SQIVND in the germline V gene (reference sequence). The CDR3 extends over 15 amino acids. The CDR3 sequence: CASSITATPSYELYF. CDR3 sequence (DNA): TGTGCCAGTAGTATCACGGCGACTCCCTCCTACGAGCTGTACTTC.

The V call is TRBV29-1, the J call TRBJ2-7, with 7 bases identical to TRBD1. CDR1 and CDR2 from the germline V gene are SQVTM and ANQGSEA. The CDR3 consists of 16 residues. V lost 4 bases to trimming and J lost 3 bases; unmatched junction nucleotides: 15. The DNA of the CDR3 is TGCAGCGTTGGAGAGCCCCACGGGACAGTTTACTACGAGCAGTACTTC. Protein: CSVGEPHGTVYYEQYF.

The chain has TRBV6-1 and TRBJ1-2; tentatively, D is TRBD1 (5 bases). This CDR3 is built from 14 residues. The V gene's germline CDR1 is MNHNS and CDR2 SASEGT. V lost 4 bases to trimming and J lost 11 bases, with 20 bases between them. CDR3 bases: TGTGCCAGCAGTGCCCGGATCCTGGGGAGGGGTTACACCTTC. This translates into CASSARILGRGYTF.

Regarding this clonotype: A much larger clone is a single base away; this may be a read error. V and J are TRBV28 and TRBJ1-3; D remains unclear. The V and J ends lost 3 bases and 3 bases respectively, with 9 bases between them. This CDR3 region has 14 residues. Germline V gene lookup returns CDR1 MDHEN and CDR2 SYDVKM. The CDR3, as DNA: TGTGCCAGCAGTTTGAGTATCATTGGAAACACCATATATTTT. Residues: CASSLSIIGNTIYF. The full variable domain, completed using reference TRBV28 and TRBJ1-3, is DVKVTQSSRYLVKRTGEKVFLECVQDMDHENMFWYRQDPGLGLRLIYFSYDVKMKEKGDIPEGYSVSREKKERFSLILESASTNQTSMYLCASSLSIIGNTIYFGEGSWLTVV.

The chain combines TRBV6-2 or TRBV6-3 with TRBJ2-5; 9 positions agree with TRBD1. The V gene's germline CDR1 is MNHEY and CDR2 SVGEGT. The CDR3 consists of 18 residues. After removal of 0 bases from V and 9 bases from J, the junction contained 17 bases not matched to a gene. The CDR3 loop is CASSYSSVPGQGFEAQYF. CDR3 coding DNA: TGTGCCAGCAGTTACTCGAGTGTCCCGGGACAGGGATTCGAGGCCCAGTACTTC.

This CDR3 is CASSYAASGYSLPYEQYF. CDR3 DNA: TGTGCCAGCAGTTACGCTGCTAGCGGATACTCCTTACCCTACGAGCAGTACTTC. The chain is built from TRBV6-5 and TRBJ2-7, with 7 nucleotides matching TRBD2. Per the germline V gene, CDR1 is MNHEY and CDR2 is SVGAGI. This CDR3 contains 18 residues. V lost 2 bases and J lost 2; bases outside the gene matches: 15.

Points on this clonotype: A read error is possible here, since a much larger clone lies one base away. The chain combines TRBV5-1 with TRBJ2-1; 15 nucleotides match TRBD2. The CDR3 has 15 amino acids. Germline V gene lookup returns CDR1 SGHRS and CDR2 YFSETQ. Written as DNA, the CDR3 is TGCGCCATCAGCCCCGGGACTAGCGGGAGGAATGAGCAGTTCTTC. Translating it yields CAISPGTSGRNEQFF.

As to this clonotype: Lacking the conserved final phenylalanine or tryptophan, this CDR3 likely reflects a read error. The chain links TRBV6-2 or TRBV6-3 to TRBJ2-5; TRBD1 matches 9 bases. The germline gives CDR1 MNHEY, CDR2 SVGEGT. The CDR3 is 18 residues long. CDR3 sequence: CASSYSSVPGQGFETQYV. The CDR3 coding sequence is TGTGCCAGTAGTTACTCGAGCGTCCCGGGACAGGGATTCGAGACCCAGTACGTC.

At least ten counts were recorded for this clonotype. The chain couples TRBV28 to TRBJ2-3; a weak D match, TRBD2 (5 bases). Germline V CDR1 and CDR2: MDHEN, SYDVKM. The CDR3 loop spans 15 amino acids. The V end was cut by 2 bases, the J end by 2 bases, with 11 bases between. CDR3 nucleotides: TGTGCCAGCAGTTTAGGGCGGGTATACACAGATACGCAGTATTTT. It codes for CASSLGRVYTDTQYF.

DNA of the CDR3: TGCAGCGTTAGGGTAGGCGCTGAAGCTTTCTTT. It is translated as CSVRVGAEAFF. This chain uses TRBV29-1 with TRBJ1-1; D ambiguous. The CDR3 covers 11 residues. The germline V gene encodes CDR1 SQVTM and CDR2 ANQGSEA. V was clipped by 5 bases and J by 6 bases, with 10 bases between them.

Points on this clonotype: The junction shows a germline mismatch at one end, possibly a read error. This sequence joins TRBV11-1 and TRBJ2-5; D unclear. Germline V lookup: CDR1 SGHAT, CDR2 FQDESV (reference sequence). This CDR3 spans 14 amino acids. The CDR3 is CAISKDTYQETRYF. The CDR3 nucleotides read TGTGCCATCAGCAAAGACACCTACCAAGAGACCCGGTACTTC.

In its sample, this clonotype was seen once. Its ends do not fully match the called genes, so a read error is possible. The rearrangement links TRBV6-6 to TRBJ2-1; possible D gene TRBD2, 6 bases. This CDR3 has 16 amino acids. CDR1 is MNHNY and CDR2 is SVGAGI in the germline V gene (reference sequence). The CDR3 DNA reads TGTGCCAGCAGTTACAATGTCCGGGACTCCTACACTGAGCAGTTCTTC. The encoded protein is CASSYNVRDSYTEQFF.